This T cell receptor (beta chain) was identified during a study of blood T cell repertoires in COVID-19. As for the study in general: From T cells, B-cell-depleted T cells, or PBMCs came the material, which was cDNA or gDNA.

The V end was cut by 7 bases, the J end by 1 base, with 13 bases between. Germline CDR1 is MNHEY and CDR2 is SVGAGI. The CDR3 is 14 residues long. Sequencing used immunoSEQ multiplex PCR; TCRdb keeps in-frame clones, though not all of them. In the table there are 200,000 to 250,000 clones, about nine tenths of which are singletons. What was sequenced was PBMCs or T cells enriched from blood (not recorded which). The sequence came from a woman in her twenties or thirties with acute COVID-19. The chain employs TRBV6-5 and TRBJ1-1, with a tentative D call TRBD1 (6 bases). In nucleotides, the CDR3 is TGTGCCAGCACCCTAGGGGGGGAGAACACTGAAGCTTTCTTT. Translation gives CASTLGGENTEAFF.